This is a list of T cell receptor beta chains from one sample in a study of T cell changes during pregnancy in multiple sclerosis. This table comes from immunoSEQ multiplex PCR, and its TCRdb copy is limited to in-frame clones, with some not included. The table shows 50,000 or so clones, with approximately 92% occurring only once. The source material was CD4+ T cells from peripheral blood mononuclear cells, sampled after pregnancy. These receptors were collected from a female donor with multiple sclerosis, enrolled in a pregnancy study. Both conserved end residues are part of each CDR3. Fields, in order: V gene, D gene, J gene, clone size, CDR3 protein, CDR3 DNA. D genes are given only for firm matches. Size is omitted from some rows. Given values are once, few, many or a class for expanded clones.

TRBV12-5,TRBD1,TRBJ2-1,-,CASGTGTGPYNEQFF,TGTGCTAGTGGGACCGGGACAGGTCCATACAATGAGCAGTTCTTC
TRBV7-2,-,TRBJ1-1,-,CASSSRRTPPEAFF,TGTGCCAGCAGCTCCCGTAGAACCCCCCCTGAAGCTTTCTTT
TRBV9,TRBD1,TRBJ2-2,-,CASSVAERRSGQGGTGELFF,TGTGCCAGCAGCGTAGCGGAACGGCGCTCGGGACAGGGGGGAACCGGGGAGCTGTTTTTT
TRBV18,TRBD2,TRBJ2-1,-,CASSPLAGGYNEQFF,TGTGCCAGCTCACCCCTAGCGGGAGGCTACAATGAGCAGTTCTTC
TRBV28,-,TRBJ2-1,-,CASSFAPGRNEQFF,TGTGCCAGCAGTTTCGCCCCTGGCAGGAATGAGCAGTTCTTC
TRBV7-2,TRBD1,TRBJ1-2,-,CASSIKTGSAYGYTF,TGTGCCAGCAGCATAAAGACAGGGAGCGCCTATGGCTACACCTTC
TRBV20-1,-,TRBJ2-1,-,CSASINEQFF,TGCAGTGCTAGTATCAATGAGCAGTTCTTC
TRBV19,TRBD1,TRBJ1-1,-,CASRSTGGSTFEAFF,TGTGCCAGTAGATCCACAGGGGGCTCGACGTTTGAAGCTTTCTTT
TRBV6-5,-,TRBJ2-5,-,CASKRDQETQYF,TGTGCCAGCAAAAGAGACCAAGAGACCCAGTACTTC
TRBV28,-,TRBJ2-1,-,CASSLSQGHNEQFF,TGTGCCAGCAGTTTGAGCCAGGGCCACAATGAGCAGTTCTTC
TRBV20-1,-,TRBJ2-1,-,CSASESNEQFF,TGCAGTGCTAGTGAGAGCAATGAGCAGTTCTTC
TRBV19,TRBD1,TRBJ1-2,-,CASSTDREGYGGYTF,TGTGCCAGTAGTACGGACAGGGAAGGGTATGGAGGCTACACCTTC
TRBV6-5,-,TRBJ2-1,once,CASMTPTRFNEQFF,TGTGCCAGCATGACCCCGACTAGGTTCAATGAGCAGTTCTTC
TRBV7-6,TRBD2,TRBJ2-2,-,CASTFLAGGPIGELFF,TGTGCCAGCACCTTCTTAGCGGGAGGGCCAATCGGGGAGCTGTTTTTT
TRBV28,-,TRBJ1-4,-,CASSLGGMREKLFF,TGTGCCAGCAGTTTGGGGGGAATGAGAGAAAAACTGTTTTTT
TRBV19,-,TRBJ2-5,-,CASSIDPQGETQYF,TGTGCCAGTAGTATAGATCCCCAGGGAGAGACCCAGTACTTC
TRBV6-5,TRBD1,TRBJ2-1,-,CASRTGVNEQFF,TGTGCCAGCAGAACAGGGGTAAATGAGCAGTTCTTC
TRBV19,TRBD1,TRBJ2-3,-,CASSVRDRDTQYF,TGTGCCAGTAGTGTCCGGGACAGGGATACGCAGTATTTT
TRBV6-6,-,TRBJ1-2,-,CASSLRTGGYTF,TGTGCCAGCAGTTTAAGGACGGGGGGCTACACCTTC
TRBV6-1,TRBD2,TRBJ2-7,medium-sized,CASSEGPGLAAYEQYF,TGTGCCAGCAGTGAAGGACCGGGACTAGCGGCCTACGAGCAGTACTTC
TRBV5-1,-,TRBJ2-3,-,CASKRISTDTQYF,TGCGCCAGCAAGAGGATTAGCACAGATACGCAGTATTTT
TRBV15,TRBD2,TRBJ2-1,-,CATQRTSGSGEQFF,TGTGCCACCCAGAGGACTAGCGGGAGTGGTGAGCAGTTCTTC